These 32 T cell receptor beta chains originate from one sample sequenced in a study of metastatic and nonmetastatic thyroid tumors. Until they underwent thyroid surgery, no patient had received any treatment. TCRdb re-called the PCR reads via MiXCR. Among 30,000 to 45,000 clones listed, about 29% were seen once. The source material was blood. The receptors derive from a male donor with papillary thyroid cancer or a benign thyroid nodule (not recorded which). Some clones in this sample may be carry-over from other donors' samples.

A few counts support this clone. The chain combines TRBV4-2 with TRBJ1-1, with TRBD1 identical over 7 bases. With 5 bases clipped from V and 1 base from J, the junction kept 10 bases outside the gene matches. This CDR3 has 16 residues. Germline loops: CDR1 LGHNA, CDR2 YNFKEQ. CDR3 nucleotides: TGTGCCAGCAGCTACACTTCGGGACAGCCGAACACTGAAGCTTTCTTT. It encodes CASSYTSGQPNTEAFF.

The chain carries TRBV28 and TRBJ2-7, with D perhaps matching TRBD1 (6 bases). The ends were cut back, 5 bases at V and 1 base at J, with 18 bases in the middle. The germline gives CDR1 MDHEN, CDR2 SYDVKM. The CDR3 spans 16 residues. CDR3 bases: TGTGCCAGCAGTGCCAGACAGGTTGCAAGATCCTACGAGCAGTACTTC. As protein: CASSARQVARSYEQYF.

This chain uses TRBV7-2 with TRBJ2-1, with unresolved D. The germline CDR1 and CDR2 sequences are SGHTA and FQGNSA. This CDR3 has 11 amino acids. V lost 6 bases to trimming and J lost 8 bases, with 8 bases between them. DNA of the CDR3: TGTGCCAGCAGTTACGACGATGAGCAGTTCTTC. Protein product: CASSYDDEQFF. The full variable domain, its missing parts supplied by reference TRBV7-2 and TRBJ2-1, is GAGVSQSPSNKVTEKGKDVELRCDPISGHTALYWYRQSLGQGLEFLIYFQGNSAPDKSGLPSDRFSAERTGGSVSTLTIQRTQQEDSAVYLCASSYDDEQFFGPGTRLTVL.

This sequence joins TRBV20-1 and TRBJ2-7; 8 bases map to TRBD1. V dropped 2 bases and J dropped 3; count of bases not matched to a gene: 9. This CDR3 has 15 amino acids. Germline values: CDR1 DFQATT, CDR2 SNEGSKA (reference sequence). The chain's CDR3 is CSARPGQGASYEQYF. CDR3 sequence (DNA): TGCAGTGCTAGACCCGGACAGGGCGCTAGCTACGAGCAGTACTTC.

This chain links TRBV10-2 with TRBJ2-2; D gene ambiguous. The CDR3 loop spans 15 amino acids. CDR1 and CDR2 (germline): WSHSY, SAAADI. Trimming left V 2 bases short and J 3 bases short, with 10 bases between. CDR3 sequence reads: CASSEVQTYTGELFF. The DNA of the CDR3 is TGCGCCAGCAGTGAGGTGCAGACCTACACCGGGGAGCTGTTTTTT.

This clone was detected ten times or more. J is TRBJ1-1 and V is TRBV6-4, with TRBD1 matching over 9 bases. V was clipped by 7 bases and J by 2 bases; unmatched bases: 11. CDR1 and CDR2 (germline): MRHNA, SNTAGT. The CDR3 runs to 16 residues. CDR3 amino acids: CASKPPPGQGNTEAFF. The CDR3 nucleotides read TGTGCCAGCAAACCCCCCCCGGGACAGGGAAACACTGAAGCTTTCTTT.

Many counts were recorded for this clone. The chain combines TRBV28 with TRBJ2-1, with 8 positions matching TRBD2. The CDR3 contains 15 residues. The V gene end was trimmed by 3 bases and the J gene end by 2 bases; junction bases not matched to a gene: 3. CDR1 and CDR2 (germline): MDHEN, SYDVKM. CDR3 sequence: CASSFAGGTYNEQFF. The CDR3 bases are TGTGCCAGCAGTTTTGCGGGAGGAACCTACAATGAGCAGTTCTTC.

As DNA, the CDR3 is TGTGCCAGCAGCCAGGTAGCCGTGGGAGGCTACACCTTC. Amino acids: CASSQVAVGGYTF. This rearrangement joins TRBV4-2 to TRBJ1-2; no clear D gene. The CDR3 has 13 residues. The V and J ends lost 3 bases and 8 bases respectively, with 13 bases between them. Germline-derived CDR1 and CDR2 are LGHNA and YNFKEQ.

This rearrangement joins TRBV6-1 to TRBJ2-7; the match to TRBD1 covers 12 bases. Germline V CDR1 and CDR2: MNHNS, SASEGT. The trim removed 8 bases at V and 7 bases at J, leaving 9 bases unmatched. The CDR3 loop spans 14 amino acids. The CDR3 reads CASGTGTGGREQYF. In nucleotides, the CDR3 is TGTGCCAGCGGAACCGGGACAGGGGGCCGAGAGCAGTACTTC.

Relative to its sample, this clone is medium-sized. This chain connects TRBV11-2 to TRBJ2-7, with 13 bases identical to TRBD2. Losses at the gene ends were 5 bases for V and 4 bases for J; bases not matched to a gene: 8. This CDR3 region has 16 residues. The germline V gene encodes CDR1 SGHAT and CDR2 FQNNGV. This chain's CDR3 is CASSPPGLAGRYEQYF. In nucleotides, the CDR3 is TGTGCCAGCAGCCCTCCGGGACTAGCGGGAAGATACGAGCAGTACTTC.

This clone was counted at least ten times. The genes are TRBV18 and TRBJ2-5, with 13 bases fitting TRBD2. Germline V CDR1 and CDR2: KGHSH, LQKENI. The V segment lost 3 bases and the J segment 2 bases; nucleotides outside the gene matches: 6. CDR3 length equals 17 residues. CDR3 loop: CASSPPGLAGFQETQYF. In DNA, the CDR3 is TGTGCCAGCTCACCTCCGGGACTAGCGGGATTTCAAGAGACCCAGTACTTC.

The table lists this clone with many counts. V is TRBV28 and J is TRBJ2-7; 10 nucleotides agree with TRBD2. Germline CDR1 reads MDHEN; CDR2 reads SYDVKM. V lost 3 bases to trimming and J lost 2 bases; unmatched junction nucleotides: 4. This CDR3 is 15 amino acids long. The DNA of the CDR3 is TGTGCCAGCAGTTTGACTAGCGGGTACGCCTACGAGCAGTACTTC. Amino acids: CASSLTSGYAYEQYF.

A remark on this clone: At one of its ends the junction is not consistent with the germline gene, which may arise from a read error. The chain links TRBV6-1 to TRBJ1-1, with 10 bases fitting TRBD1. In germline, CDR1 is MNHNS, CDR2 SASEGT. The CDR3 is 17 amino acids. DNA of the CDR3: TGTGTCAGCAGAGCAGACAGGGGGCCGTCAATGAACACTGAAGCTTTCTTT. Protein sequence: CVSRADRGPSMNTEAFF.

The DNA of the CDR3 is TGTGCCAGTAGTCTCTATTACAGGGCAACGAACACCGGGGAGCTGTTTTTT. Its translation: CASSLYYRATNTGELFF. The J gene is TRBJ2-2, the V gene TRBV19; possibly TRBD1 for D (6 bases). Germline assignment: CDR1 LNHDA and CDR2 SQIVND (reference sequence). With 5 bases removed from V and 0 bases from J, the gap between germline ends came to 16 bases. The CDR3 loop spans 17 amino acids. The entire variable domain, with the rest obtained from reference TRBV19 and TRBJ2-2, is as follows: DGGITQSPKYLFRKEGQNVTLSCEQNLNHDAMYWYRQDPGQGLRLIYYSQIVNDFQKGDIAEGYSVSREKKESFPLTVTSAQKNPTAFYLCASSLYYRATNTGELFFGEGSRLTVL.

In this sample, this clone turned up a few times. The rearrangement links TRBV27 to TRBJ2-2; D not resolved. The V gene's germline CDR1 is MNHEY and CDR2 SMNVEV (reference sequence). Trimming took 0 bases from V and 4 from J, leaving 12 bases between them. The CDR3 contains 16 residues. CDR3 in DNA: TGTGCCAGCAGTTTATCGTTACTCCCACCCACCGGGGAGCTGTTTTTT. Its protein is CASSLSLLPPTGELFF.

This clone has at least ten counts. A much bigger clone sits one base away, suggesting this may be a read error. V usage is TRBV2 and J usage is TRBJ2-1; 11 nucleotides line up with TRBD2. The CDR3 is 15 residues long. The V segment lost 3 bases and the J segment 7 bases; nucleotides outside the gene matches: 5. Germline CDR1 is SNHLY and CDR2 is FYNNEI. The CDR3 region is CASSDASGRLNEQFF. Here the CDR3 DNA reads TGTGCCAGCAGTGACGCTAGCGGGAGGTTAAATGAGCAGTTCTTC.

By share, this clone ranks as medium-sized (0.01 to 0.1%). CDR3 nucleotides: TGCGCCAGCAGCTTGGGAGCAGCTAACTATGGCTACACCTTC. Translation: CASSLGAANYGYTF. V gene TRBV5-1 combines with J gene TRBJ1-2, with D uncertain. Trimming cost V 0 bases and J 0 bases, with 6 bases left between them. This CDR3 region has 14 residues. CDR1 is SGHRS and CDR2 is YFSETQ in the germline V gene.

Written as DNA, the CDR3 is TGCAGTGCTAGAGATGCCAGGGGCCCCTTCTACGAGCAGTACTTC. Encoded protein: CSARDARGPFYEQYF. The chain recombines TRBV20-1 with TRBJ2-7; possibly TRBD1 for D (6 bases). Germline lookup yields CDR1 DFQATT and CDR2 SNEGSKA (reference sequence). CDR3 length: 15 residues. Trimming took 0 bases from V and 3 from J, leaving 15 bases between them.

The chain employs TRBV7-2 and TRBJ2-7; maybe TRBD2 (6 bases). CDR1 and CDR2 (germline): SGHTA, FQGNSA. V shed 8 bases and J shed 6 bases, with 20 bases lying between them. This CDR3 contains 14 residues. For the CDR3, the DNA is TGTGCCAGCTGCGGGACCGCAGGGTTGGGCGAGCAGTACTTC. Translated, it gives CASCGTAGLGEQYF. The complete variable domain, with remaining parts taken from reference TRBV7-2 and TRBJ2-7, reads GAGVSQSPSNKVTEKGKDVELRCDPISGHTALYWYRQSLGQGLEFLIYFQGNSAPDKSGLPSDRFSAERTGGSVSTLTIQRTQQEDSAVYLCASCGTAGLGEQYFGPGTRLTVT.

The gene calls are TRBV20-1 and TRBJ1-1; D is possibly TRBD1 (6 bases). The CDR3 loop spans 13 amino acids. Germline loops: CDR1 DFQATT, CDR2 SNEGSKA (reference sequence). Trimming removed 6 bases at V and 0 bases at J, with 11 bases between. For the CDR3, the DNA is TGCAGTGCACCGACAGGTTTGAACACTGAAGCTTTCTTT. Translating it yields CSAPTGLNTEAFF.

This clone was seen at least ten times. CDR3 nucleotide sequence: TGTGCCAGCAGTTTATGGACAGAAAAAGAGACCCAGTACTTC. It translates to CASSLWTEKETQYF. The V and J genes are TRBV28 and TRBJ2-5; D might be TRBD1 (5 bases). The CDR3 runs 14 residues. V was clipped by 0 bases and J by 3 bases, with 8 bases between them. Germline V gives CDR1 MDHEN, CDR2 SYDVKM.

CDR3 nucleotides: TGTGCCAGCAGCTTAGTTGGGACTAGCGGGAAGAATGAGCAGTTCTTC. Residues: CASSLVGTSGKNEQFF. The rearrangement joins TRBV11-2 to TRBJ2-1, with TRBD2 matching over 13 bases. The CDR3 covers 16 residues. V lost 1 base, J lost 7 bases, and 4 bases stayed unmatched. Germline lookup yields CDR1 SGHAT and CDR2 FQNNGV.

This clone was counted ten times or more. CDR3 DNA sequence: TGCGCCAGCAGTGATCGGGCCGAATACAATGAGCAGTTCTTC. It specifies CASSDRAEYNEQFF. This chain links TRBV10-1 with TRBJ2-1; D is unresolved. V gave up 3 bases and J gave up 4 bases, with 10 bases separating them. CDR3 length: 14 residues. Germline-derived CDR1 and CDR2 are WNHNN and SYGVQD (reference sequence).

This clone was recorded many times. A much more abundant neighbour one base away suggests this may be a read error. The chain uses TRBV25-1 and TRBJ2-7, with a possible D match to TRBD2 (6 bases). V gave up 3 bases and J gave up 6 bases, with 15 bases separating them. The CDR3 loop spans 14 amino acids. Germline V CDR1 and CDR2: MGHDK, SYGVNS. This CDR3 is CASSEGRGGSEQYF. The CDR3 coding sequence is TGTGCCAGCAGTGAGGGACGGGGAGGATCCGAGCAGTACTTC.

This clone was seen a handful of times. The chain uses TRBV11-3 and TRBJ2-2; 8 bases are a match to TRBD1. In germline, CDR1 is SGHNT, CDR2 YENEEA. This CDR3 has 15 residues. V lost 0 bases and J lost 7; bases outside the gene matches: 4. In nucleotides, the CDR3 is TGTGCCAGCAGCTTAGATCCAGGGGGCAGCGGGGAGCTGTTTTTT. Its translation: CASSLDPGGSGELFF. Full variable domain (outside the CDR3, taken from reference TRBV11-3 and TRBJ2-2): EAGVVQSPRYKIIEKKQPVAFWCNPISGHNTLYWYLQNLGQGPELLIRYENEEAVDDSQLPKDRFSAERLKGVDSTLKIQPAELGDSAVYLCASSLDPGGSGELFFGEGSRLTVL.

The chain combines TRBV18 with TRBJ1-4; 9 bases align to TRBD1. CDR1 KGHSH and CDR2 LQKENI come from the germline V gene. This CDR3 region has 15 residues. Germline trimming cut 6 bases from V and 6 bases from J; bases unmatched to any gene: 8. The CDR3 DNA sequence: TGTGCCAGCTCGCGTCCTCGGGACAGGGATGAAAAACTGTTTTTT. Translated: CASSRPRDRDEKLFF. The full variable domain, completed using reference TRBV18 and TRBJ1-4, is NAGVMQNPRHLVRRRGQEARLRCSPMKGHSHVYWYRQLPEEGLKFMVYLQKENIIDESGMPKERFSAEFPKEGPSILRIQQVVRGDSAAYFCASSRPRDRDEKLFFGSGTQLSVL.

The chain is built from TRBV20-1 and TRBJ2-2; D gene ambiguous. Trimming left V 2 bases short and J 2 bases short, with 9 bases between. The CDR3 loop spans 14 amino acids. In germline, CDR1 is DFQATT, CDR2 SNEGSKA (reference sequence). The CDR3 here is CSARSTINTGELFF. The CDR3 nucleotides read TGCAGTGCTAGAAGCACCATCAACACCGGGGAGCTGTTTTTT.

The chain couples TRBV5-1 to TRBJ1-2; no definite D call. Trimming stripped 4 bases from V and 11 bases from J, with 21 bases between. The CDR3 consists of 14 residues. CDR1 is SGHRS, CDR2 YFSETQ, per germline. The CDR3 sequence: CASSPLAPGKRYTF. DNA of the CDR3: TGCGCCAGCAGCCCCCTAGCCCCAGGCAAGAGATACACCTTC.

This clone was counted at least ten times. The chain couples TRBV3-1 to TRBJ1-4; no clear D. CDR3 length: 15 amino acids. Germline-derived CDR1 and CDR2 are LGHDT and YNNKEL (reference sequence). The V gene lost 4 bases and the J gene lost 4 bases, with 13 bases spanning the gap. CDR3 nucleotide sequence: TGTGCCAGCAGCCCCTACAAGGCCAATAATGAAAAACTGTTTTTT. Translation: CASSPYKANNEKLFF.

The chain links TRBV4-2 to TRBJ1-2; 8 nucleotides line up with TRBD1. CDR1 and CDR2 from the germline V gene are LGHNA and YNFKEQ. J lost 0 bases, V lost 2 bases, and 5 bases had no gene match. The CDR3 contains 16 residues. The CDR3 DNA reads TGTGCCAGCAGCCAACGCAGGGGGCAGACTAACTATGGCTACACCTTC. It codes for CASSQRRGQTNYGYTF.

This clone was detected a few times. The chain couples TRBV7-3 to TRBJ2-7, with D perhaps TRBD1 or TRBD2 (5 bases each). The CDR3 covers 13 residues. Looked up from germline, CDR1 is SGHTA and CDR2 is FQGTGA. V lost 2 bases and J lost 9, with 14 bases in between. The CDR3: CASSLSSAGRQYF. CDR3 in DNA: TGTGCCAGCAGCTTATCTTCGGCAGGGAGGCAGTACTTC.

This rearrangement joins TRBV7-9 to TRBJ2-1; 7 nucleotides align to TRBD2. Per germline, CDR1 SEHNR and CDR2 FQNEAQ (reference sequence). The CDR3 is made up of 13 amino acids. Trimming at V came to 6 bases and at J to 5 bases, leaving 4 bases not matched to a gene. As DNA, the CDR3 is TGTGCCAGCAGTCTAGCGGCAAACAATGAGCAGTTCTTC. Its protein is CASSLAANNEQFF.